This is a list of T cell receptor beta chains from one sample in a study of blood T cell repertoires in COVID-19. Data came from immunoSEQ multiplex PCR; TCRdb stores just in-frame clones and leaves some out. This sample yields roughly 170,000 clones, of which roughly 79% are seen a single time; 26% belongs to the top ten. Source material: peripheral blood. The origin of the receptors is a woman in her seventies with acute or convalescent COVID-19. Each CDR3 is given with its conserved first and last residue. The order of the fields is J gene, clone size, D gene, V gene, CDR3 protein, CDR3 DNA. D genes are given only for firm matches. Size is stated for part of the rows, as once, few or many counts, or as a class when the clone is expanded.

>TRBJ2-7|.|TRBD1|TRBV9
CASSVGNSGGREQYF
TGTGCCAGCAGCGTTGGCAATTCAGGGGGCCGCGAGCAGTACTTC
>TRBJ1-6|few|.|TRBV6-5
CASRRMENSPLHF
TGTGCCAGCCGTAGGATGGAGAATTCACCCCTCCACTTT
>TRBJ2-5|.|TRBD2|TRBV10-2
CASTSRTSGRQGETQYF
TGCGCCAGCACCAGCAGGACTAGCGGGAGGCAGGGGGAGACCCAGTACTTC
>TRBJ2-3|.|TRBD2|TRBV4-2
CASSQDLRRASGITGFRSTDTQYF
TGTGCCAGCAGCCAAGATCTAAGGAGGGCTAGCGGGATTACGGGGTTTCGGTCCACAGATACGCAGTATTTT
>TRBJ1-5|.|.|TRBV2
CASRPDRASNQPQHF
TGTGCCAGCAGACCCGACAGAGCTAGCAATCAGCCCCAGCATTTT
>TRBJ1-5|few|.|TRBV6-5
CASMLAGPNRPQHF
TGTGCCAGCATGTTGGCAGGGCCCAATCGCCCCCAGCATTTT
>TRBJ2-5|.|.|TRBV21-1
CASSNSSSTSVERETQYF
TGTGCCAGCAGCAATTCTTCATCGACTAGCGTCGAGCGGGAGACCCAGTACTTC
>TRBJ1-4|.|TRBD1|TRBV4-2
CASSRTGNNEKLFF
TGTGCCAGCAGCAGGACAGGCAATAATGAAAAACTGTTTTTT
>TRBJ2-1|.|.|TRBV5-1
CASSLGGDAPGEQFF
TGCGCCAGCAGCTTGGGGGGAGACGCCCCCGGTGAGCAGTTCTTC
>TRBJ2-2|once|.|TRBV12-3/TRBV12-4
CASKTSTGELFF
TGTGCCAGCAAAACATCAACCGGGGAGCTGTTTTTT
>TRBJ2-3|.|TRBD2|TRBV4-1
CASSNPDDLAGVVDTQYF
TGCGCCAGCAGCAATCCCGATGATCTAGCGGGAGTGGTTGATACGCAGTATTTT
>TRBJ1-1|.|.|TRBV6-6
CASSPGRGLMGTEAFF
TGTGCCAGCAGTCCCGGCAGGGGATTGATGGGAACTGAAGCTTTCTTT
>TRBJ2-7|.|.|TRBV5-6
CASSLELALSSYEQYF
TGTGCCAGCAGCTTGGAACTAGCTTTATCTTCCTACGAGCAGTACTTC
>TRBJ1-1|.|TRBD1|TRBV4-1
CASSQDRGGGWAFF
TGCGCCAGCAGCCAAGATAGAGGGGGCGGGTGGGCTTTCTTT
>TRBJ2-1|few|.|TRBV7-3
CASSLGMRAEQFF
TGTGCCAGCAGCTTAGGTATGAGGGCCGAGCAGTTCTTC
>TRBJ2-7|.|TRBD1|TRBV10-1
CASSPSLGTGGYEQYF
TGCGCCAGCAGTCCATCCCTGGGGACAGGGGGCTACGAGCAGTACTTC
>TRBJ2-1|.|TRBD1|TRBV5-4
CASSLQGSANYNEQFF
TGTGCCAGCAGCTTACAGGGGTCGGCAAACTACAATGAGCAGTTCTTC
>TRBJ1-4|.|TRBD1|TRBV6-6
CASMGTGGNEKLFF
TGTGCCAGCATGGGGACAGGAGGGAATGAAAAACTGTTTTTT
>TRBJ2-6|.|TRBD1|TRBV28
CASRAIDRVPVSGANVLTF
TGTGCCAGCAGAGCGATCGACAGGGTGCCCGTCTCTGGGGCCAACGTCCTGACTTTC
>TRBJ1-3|.|TRBD1|TRBV7-2
CASSFPLGTGYSGNTIYF
TGTGCCAGCAGCTTCCCACTGGGGACAGGCTACTCTGGAAACACCATATATTTT
>TRBJ1-2|.|.|TRBV28
CASSFGERQGYTF
TGTGCCAGCAGTTTTGGCGAGCGGCAAGGCTACACCTTC
>TRBJ2-1|.|TRBD1|TRBV6-5
CASSSGQGYEEQFF
TGTGCCAGCTCATCGGGACAGGGGTATGAGGAGCAGTTCTTC
>TRBJ1-5|.|.|TRBV12-3/TRBV12-4
CASSFAGDQPQHF
TGTGCCAGCAGTTTTGCCGGGGATCAGCCCCAGCATTTT
>TRBJ1-2|many|.|TRBV7-2
CASSLGGLVYGYTF
TGTGCCAGCAGCTTAGGGGGCCTGGTCTATGGCTACACCTTC
>TRBJ2-3|.|.|TRBV7-9
CASSLDGAQDTQYF
TGTGCCAGCAGCTTAGATGGGGCACAAGATACGCAGTATTTT
>TRBJ2-5|.|.|TRBV3-1/TRBV3-2
CASSQGEGGRETQYF
TGTGCCAGCAGCCAAGGGGAAGGGGGACGAGAGACCCAGTACTTC
>TRBJ2-2|.|.|TRBV3-1/TRBV3-2
CASSQRGIGTGELFF
TGTGCCAGCAGCCAAAGGGGAATAGGAACCGGGGAGCTGTTTTTT
>TRBJ2-1|.|TRBD2|TRBV3-1/TRBV3-2
CASSQIRSGLGSYNEQFF
TGTGCCAGCAGCCAAATTCGTTCCGGACTAGGGTCCTACAATGAGCAGTTCTTC
>TRBJ2-5|.|.|TRBV14
CASSQEVQAGNRETQYF
TGTGCCAGCAGCCAAGAGGTTCAGGCGGGAAATAGGGAGACCCAGTACTTC
>TRBJ2-5|once|TRBD1|TRBV29-1
CSVLTGDGETQYF
TGCAGCGTCCTGACAGGGGACGGGGAGACCCAGTACTTC
>TRBJ1-5|.|TRBD1|TRBV28
CASSNRGQPQHF
TGTGCCAGCAGTAACAGGGGCCAGCCCCAGCATTTT
>TRBJ1-3|.|.|TRBV6-6
CASSPSLGNTIYF
TGTGCCAGCAGTCCATCTCTCGGAAACACCATATATTTT
>TRBJ1-5|.|.|TRBV29-1
CSVAAGTDQPQHF
TGCAGCGTTGCAGCGGGTACGGATCAGCCCCAGCATTTT
>TRBJ2-7|.|TRBD1|TRBV6-6
CASSPGDRGDSYEQYF
TGTGCCAGCAGTCCTGGGGACAGGGGGGATTCCTACGAGCAGTACTTC
>TRBJ2-1|.|TRBD2|TRBV10-3
CAISTSGSSYNEQFF
TGTGCCATCAGTACTAGCGGGAGCTCCTACAATGAGCAGTTCTTC
>TRBJ2-1|.|.|TRBV12-3/TRBV12-4
CASNSRGEQFF
TGTGCCAGCAACTCTCGGGGTGAGCAGTTCTTC
>TRBJ2-3|.|TRBD2|TRBV3-1/TRBV3-2
CASAPGTSRSTDTQYF
TGTGCCAGCGCCCCAGGGACTAGCCGAAGCACAGATACGCAGTATTTT
>TRBJ2-7|.|TRBD2|TRBV4-1
CASSLNIAGGRYEQYF
TGCGCCAGCAGCCTGAATATTGCGGGAGGCCGCTACGAGCAGTACTTC
>TRBJ2-3|.|.|TRBV5-6
CASSALAGSTDTQYF
TGTGCCAGCAGCGCGCTCGCGGGGAGCACAGATACGCAGTATTTT
>TRBJ1-2|.|.|TRBV2
CASSVAAGGGYGYTF
TGTGCCAGCAGTGTTGCGGCGGGGGGTGGATATGGCTACACCTTC
>TRBJ2-7|.|.|TRBV5-4
CASSLARGSTYEQYF
TGTGCCAGCAGCTTGGCCCGGGGTTCTACCTACGAGCAGTACTTC
>TRBJ1-2|.|.|TRBV3-1/TRBV3-2
CASSQGWGVANYGYTF
TGTGCCAGCAGCCAAGGGTGGGGAGTAGCTAACTATGGCTACACCTTC
>TRBJ2-3|.|.|TRBV5-6
CASSLILSVTQYF
TGTGCCAGCAGCTTGATCCTAAGCGTTACGCAGTATTTT
>TRBJ2-3|.|.|TRBV27
CASSFSVRGSDTQYF
TGTGCCAGCAGTTTTTCTGTCCGGGGGTCAGATACGCAGTATTTT
>TRBJ2-5|.|.|TRBV3-1/TRBV3-2
CASSQDHRVLPETQYF
TGTGCCAGCAGCCAAGATCACAGAGTTTTGCCAGAGACCCAGTACTTC
>TRBJ2-7|once|.|TRBV12-3/TRBV12-4
CASSLLRYEQYF
TGTGCCAGCAGTTTATTGCGCTACGAGCAGTACTTC
>TRBJ2-5|few|TRBD2|TRBV7-6
CASSRLAGAQETQYF
TGTGCCAGCAGCCGACTAGCGGGGGCCCAAGAGACCCAGTACTTC
>TRBJ2-3|.|.|TRBV5-1
CASSPQAGTDTQYF
TGCGCCAGCAGCCCCCAAGCGGGTACAGATACGCAGTATTTT
>TRBJ2-7|.|.|TRBV19
CASSIQGSSYEQYF
TGTGCCAGTAGTATACAGGGAAGCTCCTACGAGCAGTACTTC
>TRBJ1-3|.|.|TRBV7-3
CASSLGQHSGNTIYF
TGTGCCAGCAGCTTAGGGCAGCACTCTGGAAACACCATATATTTT
>TRBJ2-1|.|TRBD2|TRBV2
CASRAGLATSDEQFF
TGTGCCAGCAGGGCGGGACTAGCGACGAGCGATGAGCAGTTCTTC
>TRBJ2-1|.|TRBD2|TRBV6-5
CASSLTSGRSNEQFF
TGTGCCAGCAGTTTGACTAGCGGGAGATCAAATGAGCAGTTCTTC
>TRBJ1-1|.|TRBD1|TRBV20-1
CSASRTGRAGTEAFF
TGCAGTGCTAGTCGGACAGGGCGCGCCGGCACTGAAGCTTTCTTT
>TRBJ2-1|.|.|TRBV19
CASSLKQRSSYNEQFF
TGTGCCAGTTCCCTGAAACAGCGGAGCTCCTACAATGAGCAGTTCTTC
>TRBJ2-3|.|.|TRBV5-8
CASSLLAFTSTDTQYF
TGTGCCAGCAGCTTGCTAGCGTTTACTAGCACAGATACGCAGTATTTT
>TRBJ2-1|.|TRBD2|TRBV28
CASSPLAGGSYNEQFF
TGTGCCAGCAGCCCCCTAGCGGGGGGTTCCTACAATGAGCAGTTCTTC
>TRBJ1-2|.|TRBD1|TRBV6-5
CASSPGQGYYGYTF
TGTGCCAGCAGCCCGGGACAGGGTTACTATGGCTACACCTTC
>TRBJ2-2|.|TRBD1|TRBV29-1
CSVVTGGRRELFF
TGCAGCGTTGTGACAGGGGGGAGGCGGGAGCTGTTTTTT
>TRBJ2-7|.|.|TRBV5-1
CASRLEDEQYF
TGCGCCAGCAGACTCGAGGACGAGCAGTACTTC
>TRBJ1-6|.|.|TRBV28
CASSLDTSNSPLHF
TGTGCCAGCAGTTTAGACACATCAAATTCACCCCTCCACTTT